These 21 T cell receptor beta chains were all obtained from the same sample, sequenced in a study of memory CD4+ T cells and cytomegalovirus serostatus. Sequencing was performed with immunoSEQ multiplex PCR; in TCRdb, only in-frame clones are kept and a portion is missing. This sample has 50,000 to 65,000 clones, with roughly three quarters found just once. The sort gate was single viable CD3+CD4+CD8-CD45RO+ cells for memory CD4+ T cells. The sequenced sample consisted of memory CD4+ T cells from blood. These receptors were obtained from an adult in good health and CMV-seronegative.

CDR3 sequence: CASLPYLQAPQEAFF. CDR3 nucleotides: TGTGCCAGCCTACCGTACTTACAGGCGCCCCAGGAAGCTTTCTTT. This chain joins TRBV10-3 and TRBJ1-1; tentative D call: TRBD1 (5 bases). V was trimmed by 10 bases and J by 8 bases, leaving 26 bases between them. The CDR3 loop spans 15 amino acids. CDR1 ENHRY and CDR2 SYGVKD come from the germline V gene.

The CDR3 nucleotides are TGTGCCATCGGGAGAGATGGACAGGGAAACATTCAGTACTTC. The encoded protein is CAIGRDGQGNIQYF. J is TRBJ2-4 and V is TRBV10-3; TRBD1 matches at 8 bases. CDR1 is ENHRY, CDR2 SYGVKD, per germline. There are 14 residues in the CDR3. J was trimmed by 6 bases and V by 8 bases; bases with no gene match: 9.

The CDR3 DNA is TGTGCCAGCAGAAGAAGTACATCAGGGGGCGAATATGGCTACACCTTC. Amino acids: CASRRSTSGGEYGYTF. This chain uses TRBV5-6 with TRBJ1-2; 8 nucleotides match TRBD1. CDR1 is SGHDT, CDR2 YYEEEE, per germline. The junction had 14 bases not matched to a gene; V was cut back by 5 bases and J by 5 bases. CDR3 length: 16 amino acids.

Only a few counts were recorded for this clone. The V gene is TRBV29-1, the J gene TRBJ1-1; D unresolved. Trimming cost V 2 bases and J 7 bases, with 8 bases left between them. Germline-derived CDR1 and CDR2 are SQVTM and ANQGSEA. This CDR3 region has 11 residues. The CDR3 DNA is TGCAGCGTTGAATCAGCTATTGAAGCTTTCTTT. Protein: CSVESAIEAFF.

The rearrangement links TRBV10-3 to TRBJ2-3, with D possibly being TRBD1 or TRBD2 (5 bases each). Per germline, CDR1 ENHRY and CDR2 SYGVKD. CDR3 length: 15 amino acids. With 6 bases removed from V and 0 bases from J, the gap between germline ends came to 13 bases. In nucleotides, the CDR3 is TGTGCCATCAGGGGTGGGGCTAGCAGCACAGATACGCAGTATTTT. Its translation is CAIRGGASSTDTQYF.

The DNA of the CDR3 is TGTGCCAGCAGTGATACGTCGGTAGGGGGTCGAGGCTACACCTTC. Its translation: CASSDTSVGGRGYTF. This chain joins TRBV2 and TRBJ1-2, with D possibly matching TRBD1 (6 bases). V lost 3 bases and J 8 bases, leaving 19 bases between the germline ends. Germline V lookup: CDR1 SNHLY, CDR2 FYNNEI. The CDR3 runs 15 residues.

The gene calls are TRBV7-8 and TRBJ2-3; 10 bases fit TRBD2. The CDR3 is made up of 18 amino acids. CDR1 and CDR2 from the germline V gene are SGHVS and FQNEAQ. V shed 5 bases, J shed 5 bases, and the junction held 16 bases outside the gene matches. For the CDR3, the DNA is TGTGCCAGCAGCGAACTTTCCCTAGCGGGAGCGCCCGGAGATACGCAGTATTTT. Translation gives CASSELSLAGAPGDTQYF.

The rearrangement uses TRBV19 and TRBJ2-3; tentative D call: TRBD1 (6 bases). CDR1 is LNHDA, CDR2 SQIVND, per germline (reference sequence). V lost 5 bases and J lost 2, with 14 bases in between. The CDR3 runs to 15 residues. The CDR3 DNA is TGTGCCAGTAGTCCCCTGGCAGGGGTCACAGATACGCAGTATTTT. It encodes CASSPLAGVTDTQYF.

The chain combines TRBV10-2 with TRBJ2-7, with 9 nucleotides matching TRBD1. The germline V gene has CDR1 WSHSY and CDR2 SAAADI. CDR3 size: 15 residues. The ends lost 2 bases at V and 3 bases at J; junction bases unmatched: 5. The chain's CDR3 is CASSEMGTGNYEQYF. In nucleotides, the CDR3 is TGCGCCAGCAGTGAGATGGGGACAGGGAACTACGAGCAGTACTTC.

This clone was seen a single time. V is TRBV2 and J is TRBJ2-7; TRBD2 is a possible D gene (6 bases). Trimming removed 6 bases at V and 2 bases at J, with 8 bases between. Germline loops: CDR1 SNHLY, CDR2 FYNNEI. The CDR3 sequence is 12 residues long. The CDR3 region has the DNA TGTGCCAGCAGCGGGGGAACCTACGAGCAGTACTTC. It specifies CASSGGTYEQYF.

About this clone: An end of the junction differs from the germline gene, which may be a read error. The V gene is TRBV5-4, the J gene TRBJ2-2; D not resolved. There are 14 residues in the CDR3. From germline, CDR1 is SGHNT and CDR2 YYREEE (reference sequence). This chain's CDR3 is CANSADTTTGELFF. CDR3 nucleotides: TGTGCCAACAGCGCAGACACAACCACCGGGGAGCTGTTTTTT.

This rearrangement joins TRBV4-2 to TRBJ2-2, with 11 positions matching TRBD2. Germline lookup yields CDR1 LGHNA and CDR2 YNFKEQ. This CDR3 has 21 residues. V gave up 1 base and J gave up 2 bases; unmatched junction bases: 15. CDR3 coding DNA: TGTGCCAGCAGCCAAGTTGGGCTAGCGGGGGGCACAACCACCAACACCGGGGAGCTGTTTTTT. It is translated as CASSQVGLAGGTTTNTGELFF.

The V call is TRBV5-1, the J call TRBJ2-2; 8 nucleotides agree with TRBD1. CDR1 SGHRS and CDR2 YFSETQ come from the germline V gene. CDR3 length: 15 amino acids. V was pared by 6 bases and J by 5 bases, with 9 bases of the junction left unmatched. CDR3 sequence: CASNVQGAVTGELFF. The DNA for the CDR3 is TGCGCCAGCAATGTCCAGGGGGCGGTTACCGGGGAGCTGTTTTTT. The variable domain in full, completed from reference TRBV5-1 and TRBJ2-2, reads KAGVTQTPRYLIKTRGQQVTLSCSPISGHRSVSWYQQTPGQGLQFLFEYFSETQRNKGNFPGRFSGRQFSNSRSEMNVSTLELGDSALYLCASNVQGAVTGELFFGEGSRLTVL.

The chain uses TRBV5-4 and TRBJ2-7; 10 nucleotides align to TRBD1. Germline CDR1 SGHNT, CDR2 YYREEE (reference sequence). This CDR3 is 15 amino acids long. The ends lost 2 bases at V and 5 bases at J; junction bases unmatched: 7. The CDR3 is CASSFPGQGFNEQYF. CDR3 coding DNA: TGTGCCAGCAGCTTCCCGGGACAGGGGTTTAACGAGCAGTACTTC.

CDR3 nucleotides: TGTGCCAGCAGCCCCAGGGGGATTAATGATCAGCCCCAGCATTTT. Its translation: CASSPRGINDQPQHF. This chain links TRBV9 with TRBJ1-5; TRBD1 agrees at 7 bases. In germline, CDR1 is SGDLS, CDR2 YYNGEE. The V and J ends lost 4 bases and 5 bases, in that order; junction bases with no gene match: 9. The CDR3 spans 15 residues.

The V and J genes are TRBV4-1 and TRBJ1-5; no firm D call. The germline V and J ends were trimmed by 4 bases and 4 bases, with 8 bases remaining between them. The CDR3 is 13 residues long. From germline, CDR1 is MGHRA and CDR2 YSYEKL. The CDR3, as DNA: TGCGCCAGCAGCCTTACTGGTAATCAGCCCCAGCATTTT. Protein sequence: CASSLTGNQPQHF.

The CDR3 loop reads CASSLDLGTTDNEQFF. For the CDR3, the DNA is TGCGCCAGCAGCTTGGATCTCGGGACAACAGACAATGAGCAGTTCTTC. The rearrangement links TRBV5-1 to TRBJ2-1; a weak D match, TRBD1 (6 bases). Trimming cost V 0 bases and J 5 bases, with 15 bases left between them. The CDR3 has 16 amino acids. CDR1 SGHRS and CDR2 YFSETQ come from the germline V gene.

The chain combines TRBV19 with TRBJ1-5; 7 positions match TRBD1. The CDR3 totals 17 residues. Germline trimming cut 3 bases from V and 1 base from J; bases unmatched to any gene: 9. From germline, CDR1 is LNHDA and CDR2 SQIVND (reference sequence). The CDR3 DNA reads TGTGCCAGTAGTATTTCCCGCAGGGGGATAAGCAATCAGCCCCAGCATTTT. Its protein product is CASSISRRGISNQPQHF.

The chain joins TRBV5-1 to TRBJ2-7, with 9 bases that match TRBD2. V was clipped by 6 bases and J by 2 bases; unmatched bases: 3. Germline lookup yields CDR1 SGHRS and CDR2 YFSETQ. The CDR3 consists of 13 residues. The CDR3 loop is CASKTSGAYEQYF. The CDR3 DNA sequence: TGCGCCAGCAAGACTAGCGGAGCCTACGAGCAGTACTTC.

CDR3 nucleotide sequence: TGCGCCAGCAGCTTGACAGACCCGGGAGGTGAAAAACTGTTTTTT. It specifies CASSLTDPGGEKLFF. The chain recombines TRBV5-1 with TRBJ1-4; D is ambiguous. Germline V gene sequence: CDR1 SGHRS, CDR2 YFSETQ. V was cut by 1 base and J by 7 bases, with 14 bases left in between. The CDR3 has 15 residues.

This clone was detected a few times. CDR3 coding DNA: TGTGCCAGCAGCTCCCGGGGGGTAGGCACAGATACGCAGTATTTT. This sequence encodes CASSSRGVGTDTQYF. The chain uses TRBV9 and TRBJ2-3; 7 nucleotides agree with TRBD2. Unmatched junction bases numbered 6, after V lost 4 bases and J lost 1 base. Germline CDR1 reads SGDLS; CDR2 reads YYNGEE. The length of the CDR3 is 15 residues. Supplemented by reference TRBV9 and TRBJ2-3, the full variable domain reads DSGVTQTPKHLITATGQRVTLRCSPRSGDLSVYWYQQSLDQGLQFLIQYYNGEERAKGNILERFSAQQFPDLHSELNLSSLELGDSALYFCASSSRGVGTDTQYFGPGTRLTVL.